The clone carrying this T cell receptor (beta chain) was seen ten or more times. Its antigen is undetermined. Amplified TCR beta CDR3 regions derived from RNA transcripts. A set of HTBI primers served as the primers for a first-round RT-PCR of the TCR CDR3. TCRdb processed the multiplex PCR reads anew with MiXCR; each CDR3 protein has one entry. The table lists about 400,000 distinct CDR3 sequences, around 15% of them singletons, with approximately 20% in the top ten. The V and J ends lost 1 base and 5 bases respectively, with 8 bases between them. The CDR3 is made up of 13 amino acids. Germline CDR1 GTSNPN, CDR2 SVGIG (reference sequence). Clinical symptoms, serum thyroxine, TRAb, thyroid ultrasound and orbital computed tomography informed diagnoses. The data were taken from a study of T cells in Graves' hyperthyroidism and ophthalmopathy. Study results and limitations: With a median lead of around 5.9 months before onset, the model predicted ophthalmopathy.

This chain uses TRBV30 with TRBJ2-2; D not resolved. The source is a woman aged 55-75 years with Graves' ophthalmopathy. Material for sequencing was blood. As DNA, the CDR3 is TGTGCCTGGAGTGCCCGACAAACCGGGGAGCTGTTTTTT. As protein: CAWSARQTGELFF.